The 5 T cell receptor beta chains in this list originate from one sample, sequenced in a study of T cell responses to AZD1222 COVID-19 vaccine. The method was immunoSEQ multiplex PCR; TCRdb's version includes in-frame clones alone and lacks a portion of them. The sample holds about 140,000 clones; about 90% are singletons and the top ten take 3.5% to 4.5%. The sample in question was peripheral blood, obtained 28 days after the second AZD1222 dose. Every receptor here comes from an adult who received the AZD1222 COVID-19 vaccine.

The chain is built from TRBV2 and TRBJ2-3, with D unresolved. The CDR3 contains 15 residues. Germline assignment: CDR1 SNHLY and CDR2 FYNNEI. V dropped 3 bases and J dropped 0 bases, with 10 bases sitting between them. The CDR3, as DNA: TGTGCCAGCAGTGAGATCCAGGAAAGCACAGATACGCAGTATTTT. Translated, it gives CASSEIQESTDTQYF.

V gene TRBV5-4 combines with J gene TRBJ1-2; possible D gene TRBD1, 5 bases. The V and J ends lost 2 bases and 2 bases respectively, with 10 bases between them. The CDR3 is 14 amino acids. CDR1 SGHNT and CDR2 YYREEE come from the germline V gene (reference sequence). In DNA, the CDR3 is TGTGCCAGCAGCTTTGGGGCCAACAACTATGGCTACACCTTC. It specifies CASSFGANNYGYTF.

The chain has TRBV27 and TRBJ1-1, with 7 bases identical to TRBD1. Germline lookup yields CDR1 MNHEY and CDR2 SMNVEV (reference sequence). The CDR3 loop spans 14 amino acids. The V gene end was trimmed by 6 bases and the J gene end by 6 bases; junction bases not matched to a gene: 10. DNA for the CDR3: TGTGCCAGCAGGTCAGGGGGAGTCTTTTCTGAAGCTTTCTTT. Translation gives CASRSGGVFSEAFF.

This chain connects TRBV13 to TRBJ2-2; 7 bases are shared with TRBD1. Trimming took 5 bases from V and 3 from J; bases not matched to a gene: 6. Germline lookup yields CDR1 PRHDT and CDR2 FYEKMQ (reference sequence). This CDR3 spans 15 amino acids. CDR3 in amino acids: CASSLPDRDTGELFF. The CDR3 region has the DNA TGTGCCAGCAGCCTCCCAGACAGGGACACCGGGGAGCTGTTTTTT.

In nucleotides, the CDR3 is TGTGCCAGCAGCCAGGACCAACTTCGGGGATACGAGCAGTACTTC. Protein: CASSQDQLRGYEQYF. The chain joins TRBV4-2 to TRBJ2-7, with a tentative D call TRBD2 (5 bases). This CDR3 has 15 residues. In germline, CDR1 is LGHNA, CDR2 YNFKEQ. Trimming cost V 3 bases and J 4 bases, with 16 bases left between them.